Sequencing of this T cell receptor (beta chain) was carried out in a study of blood T cell repertoires in COVID-19. The trim removed 3 bases at V and 5 bases at J, leaving 8 bases unmatched. Germline V lookup: CDR1 DFQATT, CDR2 SNEGSKA (reference sequence). CDR3 length: 14 residues. Profiled with immunoSEQ multiplex PCR; TCRdb holds only in-frame clones, not every one. Among about 79,000 clones listed, approximately 90% were seen once. This rearrangement joins TRBV20-1 to TRBJ1-2; 8 bases map to TRBD1. Sequencing was carried out using peripheral blood. The sequence was obtained from a man over 45 with active COVID-19. CDR3 nucleotides: TGCAGTGCTAGTGAGGGGAACAGGGGGTATGGCTACACCTTC. It codes for CSASEGNRGYGYTF.